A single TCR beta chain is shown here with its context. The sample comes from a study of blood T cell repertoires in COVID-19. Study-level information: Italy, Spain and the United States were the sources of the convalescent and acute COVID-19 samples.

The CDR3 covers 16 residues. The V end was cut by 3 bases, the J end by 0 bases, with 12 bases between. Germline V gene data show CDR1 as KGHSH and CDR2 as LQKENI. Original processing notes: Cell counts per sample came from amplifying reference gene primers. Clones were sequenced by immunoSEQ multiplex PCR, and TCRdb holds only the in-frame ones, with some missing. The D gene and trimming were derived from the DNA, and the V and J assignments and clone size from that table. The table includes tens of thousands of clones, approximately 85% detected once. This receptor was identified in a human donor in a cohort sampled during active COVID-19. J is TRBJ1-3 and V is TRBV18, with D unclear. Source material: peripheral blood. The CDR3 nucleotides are TGTGCCAGCTCACCTCCGGGTGTGTCCTCTGGAAACACCATATATTTT. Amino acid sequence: CASSPPGVSSGNTIYF.